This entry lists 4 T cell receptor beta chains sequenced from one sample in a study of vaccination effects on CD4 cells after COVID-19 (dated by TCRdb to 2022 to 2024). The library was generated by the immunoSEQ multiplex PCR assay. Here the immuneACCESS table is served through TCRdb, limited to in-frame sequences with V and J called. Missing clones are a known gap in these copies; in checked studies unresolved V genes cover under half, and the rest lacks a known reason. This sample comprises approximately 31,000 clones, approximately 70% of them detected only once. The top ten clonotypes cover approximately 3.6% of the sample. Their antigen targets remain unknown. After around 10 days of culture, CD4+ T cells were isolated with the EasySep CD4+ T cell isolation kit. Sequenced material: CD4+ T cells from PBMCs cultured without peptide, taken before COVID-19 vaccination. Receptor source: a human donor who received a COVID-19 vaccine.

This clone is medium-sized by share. The chain's CDR3 is CASRGSANNYGYTF. CDR3 nucleotides: TGTGCCAGCAGGGGATCCGCCAATAACTATGGCTACACCTTC. The chain has TRBV6-5 and TRBJ1-2; D ambiguous. V was clipped by 6 bases and J by 1 base, with 12 bases between them. The CDR3 runs 14 residues. Germline lookup yields CDR1 MNHEY and CDR2 SVGAGI.

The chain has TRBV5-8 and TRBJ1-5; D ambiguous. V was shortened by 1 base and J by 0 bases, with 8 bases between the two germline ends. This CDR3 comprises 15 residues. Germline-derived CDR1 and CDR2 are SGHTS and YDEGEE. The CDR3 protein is CASSLNGYSNQPQHF. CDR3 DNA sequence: TGTGCCAGCAGCTTGAATGGTTATAGCAATCAGCCCCAGCATTTT.

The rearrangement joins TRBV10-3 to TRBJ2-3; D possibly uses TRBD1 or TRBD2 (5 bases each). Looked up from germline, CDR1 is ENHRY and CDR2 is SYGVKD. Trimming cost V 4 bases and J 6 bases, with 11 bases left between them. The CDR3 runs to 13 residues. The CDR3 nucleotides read TGTGCCATCAGTGCCCGTTGGGACGATACGCAGTATTTT. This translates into CAISARWDDTQYF.

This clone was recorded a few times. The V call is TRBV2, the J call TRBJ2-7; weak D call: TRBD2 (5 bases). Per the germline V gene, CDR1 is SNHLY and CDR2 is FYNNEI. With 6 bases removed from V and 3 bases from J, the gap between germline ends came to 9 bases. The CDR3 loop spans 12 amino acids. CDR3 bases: TGTGCCAGCAGGGAGGATCACTACGAGCAGTACTTC. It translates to CASREDHYEQYF.